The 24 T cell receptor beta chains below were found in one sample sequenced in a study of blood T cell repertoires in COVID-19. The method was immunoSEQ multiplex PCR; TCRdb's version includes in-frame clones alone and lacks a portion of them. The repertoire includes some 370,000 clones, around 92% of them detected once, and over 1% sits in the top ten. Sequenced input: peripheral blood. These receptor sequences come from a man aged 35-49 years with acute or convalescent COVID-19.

Written as DNA, the CDR3 is TGTGCCAGCAGCAAAAAACAGAGCACAGATACGCAGTATTTT. The encoded protein is CASSKKQSTDTQYF. The chain links TRBV21-1 to TRBJ2-3; TRBD1, as called in the table, went unchecked against the DNA. TRBV21-1 has pseudogene status. The CDR3 consists of 14 residues.

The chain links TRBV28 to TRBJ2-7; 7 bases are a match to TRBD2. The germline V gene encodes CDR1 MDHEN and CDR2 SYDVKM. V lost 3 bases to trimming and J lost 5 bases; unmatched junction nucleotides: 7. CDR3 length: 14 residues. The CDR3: CASSFGGSAHEQYF. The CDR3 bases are TGTGCCAGCAGTTTTGGCGGGAGTGCCCACGAGCAGTACTTC.

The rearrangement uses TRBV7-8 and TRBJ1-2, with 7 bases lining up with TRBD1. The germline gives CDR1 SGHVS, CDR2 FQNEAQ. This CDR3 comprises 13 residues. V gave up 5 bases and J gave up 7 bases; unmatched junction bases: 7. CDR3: CASSPRGLGGYTF. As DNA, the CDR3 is TGTGCCAGCAGCCCGAGGGGGCTGGGTGGCTACACCTTC.

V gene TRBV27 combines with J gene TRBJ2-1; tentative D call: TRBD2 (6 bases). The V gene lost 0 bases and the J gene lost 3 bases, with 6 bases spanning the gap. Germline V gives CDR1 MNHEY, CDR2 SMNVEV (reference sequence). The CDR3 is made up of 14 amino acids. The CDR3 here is CASSLSGGYNEQFF. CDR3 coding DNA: TGTGCCAGCAGTTTATCGGGGGGCTACAATGAGCAGTTCTTC.

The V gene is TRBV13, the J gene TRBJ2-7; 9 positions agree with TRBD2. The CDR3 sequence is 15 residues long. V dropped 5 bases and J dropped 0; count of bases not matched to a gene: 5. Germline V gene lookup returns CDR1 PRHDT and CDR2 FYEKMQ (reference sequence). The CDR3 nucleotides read TGTGCCAGCAGCCCGACTAGCGGAAGCTCCTACGAGCAGTACTTC. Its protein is CASSPTSGSSYEQYF.

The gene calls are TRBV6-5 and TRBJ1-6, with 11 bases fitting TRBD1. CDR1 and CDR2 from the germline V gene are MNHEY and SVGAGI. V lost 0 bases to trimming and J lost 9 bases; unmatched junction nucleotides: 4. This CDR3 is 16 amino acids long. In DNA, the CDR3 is TGTGCCAGCAGTTACTCGGGGACAGGGGGGGGTTCACCCCTCCACTTT. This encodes CASSYSGTGGGSPLHF.

CDR3 amino acids: CASSPGTSGGRYNEQFF. The DNA of the CDR3 is TGTGCCAGCAGCCCAGGGACTAGCGGGGGGAGGTACAATGAGCAGTTCTTC. The V call is TRBV7-8, the J call TRBJ2-1; 15 bases match TRBD2. Trimming cost V 5 bases and J 4 bases; bases outside gene matches: 6. CDR3 length equals 17 residues. Germline values: CDR1 SGHVS, CDR2 FQNEAQ.

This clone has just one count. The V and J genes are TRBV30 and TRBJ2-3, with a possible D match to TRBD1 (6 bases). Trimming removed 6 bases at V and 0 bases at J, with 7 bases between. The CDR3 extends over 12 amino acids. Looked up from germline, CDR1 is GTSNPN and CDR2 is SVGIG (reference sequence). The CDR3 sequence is CACGGSTDTQYF. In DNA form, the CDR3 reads TGTGCCTGTGGGGGCAGCACAGATACGCAGTATTTT.

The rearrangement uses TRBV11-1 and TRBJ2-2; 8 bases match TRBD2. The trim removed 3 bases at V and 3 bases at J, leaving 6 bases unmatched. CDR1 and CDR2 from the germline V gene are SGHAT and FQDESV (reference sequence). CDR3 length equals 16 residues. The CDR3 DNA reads TGTGCCAGCAGCTTTACTAGCGGCCAAGACACCGGGGAGCTGTTTTTT. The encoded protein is CASSFTSGQDTGELFF.

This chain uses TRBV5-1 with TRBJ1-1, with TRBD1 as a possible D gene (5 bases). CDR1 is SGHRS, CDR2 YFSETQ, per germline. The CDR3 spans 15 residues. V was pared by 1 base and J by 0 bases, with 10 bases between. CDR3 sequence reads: CASSLLGGVNTEAFF. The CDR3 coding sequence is TGCGCCAGCAGCTTGCTGGGAGGGGTGAACACTGAAGCTTTCTTT.

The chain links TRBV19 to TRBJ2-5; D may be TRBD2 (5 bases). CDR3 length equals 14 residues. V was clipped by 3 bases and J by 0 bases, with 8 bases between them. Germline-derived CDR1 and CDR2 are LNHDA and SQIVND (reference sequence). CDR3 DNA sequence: TGTGCCAGTAGTATTTCGCGGGACCAAGAGACCCAGTACTTC. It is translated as CASSISRDQETQYF.

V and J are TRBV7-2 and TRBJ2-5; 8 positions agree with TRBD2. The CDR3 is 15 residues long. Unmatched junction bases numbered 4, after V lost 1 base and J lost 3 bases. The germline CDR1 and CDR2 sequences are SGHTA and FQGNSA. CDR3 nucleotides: TGTGCCAGCAGCTTAGATGCGGGGGGAGAAGAGACCCAGTACTTC. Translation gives CASSLDAGGEETQYF. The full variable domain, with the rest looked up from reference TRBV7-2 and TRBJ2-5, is GAGVSQSPSNKVTEKGKDVELRCDPISGHTALYWYRQSLGQGLEFLIYFQGNSAPDKSGLPSDRFSAERTGGSVSTLTIQRTQQEDSAVYLCASSLDAGGEETQYFGPGTRLLVL.

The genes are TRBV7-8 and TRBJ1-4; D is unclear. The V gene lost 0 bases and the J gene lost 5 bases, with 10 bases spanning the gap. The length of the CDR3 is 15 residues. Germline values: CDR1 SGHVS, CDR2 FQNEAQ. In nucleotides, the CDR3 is TGTGCCAGCAGCTTAGCGACTACAGAGAATGAAAAACTGTTTTTT. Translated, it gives CASSLATTENEKLFF.

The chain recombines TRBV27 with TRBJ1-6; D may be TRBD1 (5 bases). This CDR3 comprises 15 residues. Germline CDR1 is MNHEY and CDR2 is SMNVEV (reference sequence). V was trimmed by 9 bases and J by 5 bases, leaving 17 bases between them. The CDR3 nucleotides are TGTGCCAGTTCCCCCCGGGGGGACCATAATTCACCCCTCCACTTT. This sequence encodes CASSPRGDHNSPLHF.

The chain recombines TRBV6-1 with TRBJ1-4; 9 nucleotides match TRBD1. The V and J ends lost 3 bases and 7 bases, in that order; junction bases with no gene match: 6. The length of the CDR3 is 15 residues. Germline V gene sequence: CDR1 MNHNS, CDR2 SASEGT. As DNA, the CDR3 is TGTGCCAGCAGTGATACAGGGGGCGGTGGTGAAAAACTGTTTTTT. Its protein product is CASSDTGGGGEKLFF.

CDR3 region: CAWSQGRADTQYF. In nucleotides, the CDR3 is TGTGCCTGGAGCCAGGGGCGAGCAGATACGCAGTATTTT. This chain uses TRBV30 with TRBJ2-3; D is perhaps TRBD1 (6 bases). Trimming shortened V by 3 bases and J by 4 bases, and 11 bases separated the two germline ends. The CDR3 is made up of 13 amino acids. CDR1 is GTSNPN, CDR2 SVGIG, per germline (reference sequence).

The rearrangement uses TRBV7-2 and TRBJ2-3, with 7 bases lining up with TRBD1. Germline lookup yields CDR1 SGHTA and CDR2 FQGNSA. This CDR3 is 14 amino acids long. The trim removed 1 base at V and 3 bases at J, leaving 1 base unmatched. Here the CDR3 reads CASSLGDRTDTQYF. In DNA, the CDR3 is TGTGCCAGCAGCTTAGGGGACAGAACAGATACGCAGTATTTT.

CDR3 in DNA: TGTGCCAGCAGTTTACCATTTCACTATGGCTACACCTTC. Translated, it gives CASSLPFHYGYTF. The chain recombines TRBV12-3 or TRBV12-4 with TRBJ1-2; D remains unclear. V was shortened by 2 bases and J by 3 bases, with 7 bases between the two germline ends. This CDR3 has 13 residues.

This CDR3 is CSVGYETGVRGYTF. In nucleotides, the CDR3 is TGCAGCGTTGGATACGAGACAGGGGTACGCGGCTACACCTTC. The chain employs TRBV29-1 and TRBJ1-2; 8 bases agree with TRBD1. CDR1 SQVTM and CDR2 ANQGSEA come from the germline V gene. V trimming: 4 bases; J trimming: 8 bases; junction bases outside the gene matches: 12. The CDR3 extends over 14 amino acids. Drawing the rest from reference TRBV29-1 and TRBJ1-2, the complete variable domain is SAVISQKPSRDICQRGTSLTIQCQVDSQVTMMFWYRQQPGQSLTLIATANQGSEATYESGFVIDKFPISRPNLTFSTLTVSNMSPEDSSIYLCSVGYETGVRGYTFGSGTRLTVV.

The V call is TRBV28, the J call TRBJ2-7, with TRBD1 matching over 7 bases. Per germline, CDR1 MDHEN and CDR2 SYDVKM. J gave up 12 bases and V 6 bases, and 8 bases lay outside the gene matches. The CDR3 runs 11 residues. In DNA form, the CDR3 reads TGTGCCAGCAGAATAAACAGGGGTTGGTACTTC. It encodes CASRINRGWYF.

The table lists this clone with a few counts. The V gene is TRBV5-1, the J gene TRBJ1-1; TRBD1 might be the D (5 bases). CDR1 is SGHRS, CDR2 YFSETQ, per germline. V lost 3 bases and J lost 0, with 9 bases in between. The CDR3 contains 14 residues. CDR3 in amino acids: CASSSDSLNTEAFF. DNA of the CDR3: TGCGCCAGCAGCTCCGACAGCCTGAACACTGAAGCTTTCTTT.

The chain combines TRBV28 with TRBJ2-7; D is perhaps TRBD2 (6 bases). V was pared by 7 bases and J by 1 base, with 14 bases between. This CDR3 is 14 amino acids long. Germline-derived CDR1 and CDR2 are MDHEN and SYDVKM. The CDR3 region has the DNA TGTGCCAGCAAAGGGACTTCCTTTTCCTACGAGCAGTACTTC. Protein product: CASKGTSFSYEQYF.

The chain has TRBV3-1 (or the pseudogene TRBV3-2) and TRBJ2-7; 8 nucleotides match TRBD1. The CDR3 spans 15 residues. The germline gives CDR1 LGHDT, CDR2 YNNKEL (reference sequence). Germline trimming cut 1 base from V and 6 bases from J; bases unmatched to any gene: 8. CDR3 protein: CASSQGTGRTSEQYF. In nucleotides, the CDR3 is TGTGCCAGCAGCCAAGGGACAGGGCGAACCTCCGAGCAGTACTTC.

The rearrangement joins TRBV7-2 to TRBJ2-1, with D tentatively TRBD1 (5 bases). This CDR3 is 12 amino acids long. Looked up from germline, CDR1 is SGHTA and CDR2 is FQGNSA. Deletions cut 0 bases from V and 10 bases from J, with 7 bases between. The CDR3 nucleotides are TGTGCCAGCAGCTTAGCCGACAGAGAGCAGTTCTTC. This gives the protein CASSLADREQFF.